The TCR beta chain under discussion was sequenced for a study of blood T cell repertoires in COVID-19. About the research overall: Collection of acute and convalescent COVID-19 samples took place in the United States, Italy and Spain.

Sequencing was performed with immunoSEQ multiplex PCR; in TCRdb, only in-frame clones are kept and a portion is missing. Of about 88,000 clones in the sample, around 88% were seen once. The CDR3 runs 18 residues. The sample consisted of peripheral blood. The genes are TRBV21-1 and TRBJ2-7; TRBD1, the D gene given by the table, was not confirmed from the DNA. TRBV21-1 is flagged as a pseudogene. This clonotype originated in a human donor in a cohort sampled during active COVID-19. The CDR3 DNA follows: TGTGCCAGCAGCAGAGAGGTTACCGGGACAGGGGGCCCCTACGAGCAGTACTTC. This translates into CASSREVTGTGGPYEQYF.